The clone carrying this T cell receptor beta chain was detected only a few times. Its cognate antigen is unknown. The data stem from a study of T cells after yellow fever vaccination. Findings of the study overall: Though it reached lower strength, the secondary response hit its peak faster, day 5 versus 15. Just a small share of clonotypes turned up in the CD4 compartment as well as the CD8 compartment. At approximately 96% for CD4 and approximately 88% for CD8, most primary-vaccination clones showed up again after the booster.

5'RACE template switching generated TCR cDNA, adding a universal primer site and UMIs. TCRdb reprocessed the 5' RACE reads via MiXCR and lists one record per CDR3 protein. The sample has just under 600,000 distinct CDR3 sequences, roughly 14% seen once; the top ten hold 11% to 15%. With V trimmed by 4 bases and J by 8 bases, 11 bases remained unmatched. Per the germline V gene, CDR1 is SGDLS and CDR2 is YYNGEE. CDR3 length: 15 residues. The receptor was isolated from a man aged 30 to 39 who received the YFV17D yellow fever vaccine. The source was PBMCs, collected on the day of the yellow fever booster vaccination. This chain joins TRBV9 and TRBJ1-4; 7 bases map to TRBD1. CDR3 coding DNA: TGTGCCAGCAGCTCTTCGACCCGAGGGGGCGAAAAACTGTTTTTT. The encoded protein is CASSSSTRGGEKLFF.